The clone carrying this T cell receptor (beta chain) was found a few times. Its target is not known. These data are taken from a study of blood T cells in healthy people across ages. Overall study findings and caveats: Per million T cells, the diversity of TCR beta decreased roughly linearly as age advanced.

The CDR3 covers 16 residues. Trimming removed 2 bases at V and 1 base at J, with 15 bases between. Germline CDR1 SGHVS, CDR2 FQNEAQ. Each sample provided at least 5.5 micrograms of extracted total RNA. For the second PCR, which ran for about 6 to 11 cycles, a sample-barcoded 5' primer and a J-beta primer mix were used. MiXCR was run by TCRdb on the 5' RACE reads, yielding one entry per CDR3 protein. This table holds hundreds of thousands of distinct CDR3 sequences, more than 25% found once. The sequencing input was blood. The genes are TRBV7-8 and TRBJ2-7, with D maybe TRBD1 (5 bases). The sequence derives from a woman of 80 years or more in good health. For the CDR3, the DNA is TGTGCCAGCAGCTTAATAGGCAGGGTCCCATCCTACGAGCAGTACTTC. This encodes CASSLIGRVPSYEQYF.